This T cell receptor (beta chain) emerged from a study of CD8+CD57+ T cells in acquired aplastic anemia. Study as a whole: CD4+ and CD8+ cells, once sorted, gave DNA averaging about 3 ug.

CDR3 and TCR beta VDJ profiling relied on a genomic DNA template. TCRdb analysed the reads with MiXCR anew, one entry per CDR3 protein. The sample records 120,000 or so distinct CDR3 sequences, approximately 40% being singletons. At least ten counts were recorded for this clonotype. By flow cytometry, patients selected for sequencing had shown an expansion of CD8+CD57+ cells. Acquired aplastic anemia of severe grade affected all patients. Germline values: CDR1 MNHNY, CDR2 SVGAGI (reference sequence). The CDR3 totals 13 residues. V lost 2 bases and J lost 7; bases outside the gene matches: 4. This TCR came from a human donor with aplastic anemia. The rearrangement uses TRBV6-6 and TRBJ1-2; TRBD1 aligns across 7 bases. The sequencing input was sorted CD4+, CD8+, or CD8+CD57+ T cells (not recorded which) from PBMCs. The CDR3 region is CASSYDREGGYTF. The CDR3 nucleotides are TGTGCCAGCAGTTACGACAGGGAGGGTGGCTACACCTTC.